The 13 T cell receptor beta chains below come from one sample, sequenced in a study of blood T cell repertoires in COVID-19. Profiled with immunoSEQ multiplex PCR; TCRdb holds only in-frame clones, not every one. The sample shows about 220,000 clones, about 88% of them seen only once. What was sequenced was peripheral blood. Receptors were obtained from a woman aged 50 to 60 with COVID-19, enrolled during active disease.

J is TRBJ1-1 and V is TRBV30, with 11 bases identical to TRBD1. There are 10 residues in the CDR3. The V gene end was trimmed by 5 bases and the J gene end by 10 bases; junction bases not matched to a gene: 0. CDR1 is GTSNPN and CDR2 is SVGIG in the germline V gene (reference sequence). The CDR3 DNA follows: TGTGCCTGGGGGACAGGGGGAGCTTTCTTT. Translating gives CAWGTGGAFF.

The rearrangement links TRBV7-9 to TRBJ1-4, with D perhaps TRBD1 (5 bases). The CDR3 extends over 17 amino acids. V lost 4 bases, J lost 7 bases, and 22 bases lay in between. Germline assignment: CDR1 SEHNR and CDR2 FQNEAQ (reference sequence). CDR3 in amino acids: CASSSFSLREVSEKLFF. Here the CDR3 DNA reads TGTGCCAGCAGCTCCTTCTCGCTCAGGGAAGTGAGTGAAAAACTGTTTTTT.

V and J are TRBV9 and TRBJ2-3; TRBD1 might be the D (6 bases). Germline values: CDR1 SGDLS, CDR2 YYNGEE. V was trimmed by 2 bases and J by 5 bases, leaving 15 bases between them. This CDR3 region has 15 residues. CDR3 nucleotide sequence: TGTGCCAGCAGCGTTCGAGGGACATGGGGAGATACGCAGTATTTT. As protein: CASSVRGTWGDTQYF. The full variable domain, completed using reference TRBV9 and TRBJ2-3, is DSGVTQTPKHLITATGQRVTLRCSPRSGDLSVYWYQQSLDQGLQFLIQYYNGEERAKGNILERFSAQQFPDLHSELNLSSLELGDSALYFCASSVRGTWGDTQYFGPGTRLTVL.

The CDR3 nucleotides read TGTGCCAGCAGTTTTGGGGGGGGGTCCTACGAGCAGTACGTC. This codes for CASSFGGGSYEQYV. The V call is TRBV6-6, the J call TRBJ2-7; TRBD2 aligns across 7 bases. From germline, CDR1 is MNHNY and CDR2 SVGAGI (reference sequence). The CDR3 runs to 14 residues. The ends lost 4 bases at V and 1 base at J; junction bases unmatched: 4.

CDR3 protein: CASSRDRGATNEKLFF. Written as DNA, the CDR3 is TGTGCCAGCAGCCGGGACAGGGGTGCAACTAATGAAAAACTGTTTTTT. The V gene is TRBV7-2, the J gene TRBJ1-4; 10 positions agree with TRBD1. The ends lost 5 bases at V and 0 bases at J; junction bases unmatched: 3. The CDR3 sequence is 16 residues long. In germline, CDR1 is SGHTA, CDR2 FQGNSA.

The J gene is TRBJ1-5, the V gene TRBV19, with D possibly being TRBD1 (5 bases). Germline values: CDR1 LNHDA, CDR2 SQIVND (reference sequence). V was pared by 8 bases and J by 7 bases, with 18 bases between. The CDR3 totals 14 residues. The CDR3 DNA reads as TGTGCCAGTGGGAGGCAGGCCGGGGGGCAGCCCCAGCATTTT. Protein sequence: CASGRQAGGQPQHF.

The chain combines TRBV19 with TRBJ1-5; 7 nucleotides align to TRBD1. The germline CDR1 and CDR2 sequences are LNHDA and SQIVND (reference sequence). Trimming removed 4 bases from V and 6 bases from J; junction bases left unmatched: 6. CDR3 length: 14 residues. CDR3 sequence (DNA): TGTGCCAGTAGTACCCAGGGGGGCAGTCAGCCCCAGCATTTT. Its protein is CASSTQGGSQPQHF.

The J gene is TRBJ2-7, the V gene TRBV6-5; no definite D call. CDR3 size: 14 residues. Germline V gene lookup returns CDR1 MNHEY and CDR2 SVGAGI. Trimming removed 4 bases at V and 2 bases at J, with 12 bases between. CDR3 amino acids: CASSSRFDTYEQYV. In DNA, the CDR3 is TGTGCCAGCAGTTCAAGATTCGACACCTACGAGCAGTACGTC.

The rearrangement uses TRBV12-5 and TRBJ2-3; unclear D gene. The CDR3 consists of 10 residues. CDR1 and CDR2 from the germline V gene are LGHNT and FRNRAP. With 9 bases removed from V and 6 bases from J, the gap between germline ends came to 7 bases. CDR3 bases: TGTGCTAGGGTACACGATACGCAGTATTTT. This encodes CARVHDTQYF.

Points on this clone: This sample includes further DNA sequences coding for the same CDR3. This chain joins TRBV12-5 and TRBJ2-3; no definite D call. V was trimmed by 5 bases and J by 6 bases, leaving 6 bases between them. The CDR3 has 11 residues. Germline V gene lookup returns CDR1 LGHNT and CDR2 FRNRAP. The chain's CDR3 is CASGPGDTQYF. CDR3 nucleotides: TGTGCTAGTGGTCCGGGTGATACGCAGTATTTT. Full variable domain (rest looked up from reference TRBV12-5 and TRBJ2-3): DARVTQTPRHKVTEMGQEVTMRCQPILGHNTVFWYRQTMMQGLELLAYFRNRAPLDDSGMPKDRFSAEMPDATLATLKIQPSEPRDSAVYFCASGPGDTQYFGPGTRLTVL.

CDR3 DNA sequence: TGTGCCAGCAGCCCGGGGGGAAATGAGCAGTTCTTC. It yields the protein CASSPGGNEQFF. The chain joins TRBV7-9 to TRBJ2-1, with TRBD2 matching 7 bases. Losses at the gene ends were 5 bases for V and 7 bases for J; bases not matched to a gene: 2. The germline CDR1 and CDR2 sequences are SEHNR and FQNEAQ (reference sequence). The CDR3 totals 12 residues.

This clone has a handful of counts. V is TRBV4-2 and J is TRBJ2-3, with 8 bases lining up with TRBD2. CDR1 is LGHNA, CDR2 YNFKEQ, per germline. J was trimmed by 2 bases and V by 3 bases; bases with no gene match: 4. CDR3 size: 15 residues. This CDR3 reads CASSQGAGDTDTQYF. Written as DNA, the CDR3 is TGTGCCAGCAGCCAGGGAGCGGGGGACACAGATACGCAGTATTTT.

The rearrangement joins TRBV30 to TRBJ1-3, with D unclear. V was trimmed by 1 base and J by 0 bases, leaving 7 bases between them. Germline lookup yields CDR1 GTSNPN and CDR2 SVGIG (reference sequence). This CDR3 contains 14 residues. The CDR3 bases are TGTGCCTGGAGTGAAGGACTCTCTGGAAACACCATATATTTT. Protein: CAWSEGLSGNTIYF.